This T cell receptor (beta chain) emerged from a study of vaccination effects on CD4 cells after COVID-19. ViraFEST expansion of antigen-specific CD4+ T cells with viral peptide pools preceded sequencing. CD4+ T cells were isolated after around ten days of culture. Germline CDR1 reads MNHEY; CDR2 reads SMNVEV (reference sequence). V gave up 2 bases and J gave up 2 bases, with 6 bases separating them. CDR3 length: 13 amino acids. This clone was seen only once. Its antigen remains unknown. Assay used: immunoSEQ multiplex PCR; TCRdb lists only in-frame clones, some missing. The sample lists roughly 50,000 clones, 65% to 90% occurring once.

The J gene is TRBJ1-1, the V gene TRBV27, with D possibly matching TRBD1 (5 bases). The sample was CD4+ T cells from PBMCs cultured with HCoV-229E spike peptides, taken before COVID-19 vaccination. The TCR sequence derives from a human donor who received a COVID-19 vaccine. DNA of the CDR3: TGTGCCAGCAGTTTAAGGGGAAACACTGAAGCTTTCTTT. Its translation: CASSLRGNTEAFF.